This record concerns one T cell receptor (beta chain) sequence. Its target is unknown. The data stem from a study of T cell responses to AZD1222 COVID-19 vaccine. Study-wide findings and caveats: After the peak T cell response, and only then, were repertoires sampled.

Only in-frame clones appear in the TCRdb table, and some are missing; sequencing was by immunoSEQ multiplex PCR. The sample contains tens of thousands of clones, roughly nine tenths of which appear only once. Germline CDR1 and CDR2: SGHAT and FQDESV (reference sequence). There are 15 residues in the CDR3. V gave up 5 bases and J gave up 4 bases, with 17 bases separating them. The sample consisted of peripheral blood, taken on day 0 of AZD1222 vaccination. The V call is TRBV11-1, the J call TRBJ1-1, with D unclear. This clonotype was obtained from an adult in good health. The CDR3 sequence is CASSHIGLQGTEAFF. The CDR3 bases are TGTGCCAGCAGCCACATAGGTCTTCAAGGCACTGAAGCTTTCTTT.